The sequence of this TCR beta chain was determined in a study of T cell repertoires in cytomegalovirus infection. Remarks on this clonotype: Its antigen remains unknown.

TCRdb called the reads again in MiXCR, with one record for every CDR3 protein. The sample yields around 770,000 distinct CDR3 sequences, roughly 28% seen once. Germline V gives CDR1 DFQATT, CDR2 SNEGSKA (reference sequence). The germline V and J ends were trimmed by 5 bases and 4 bases, with 15 bases remaining between them. This CDR3 spans 14 amino acids. Study observations and caveats: What dominated the ex vivo response were HLA-C-restricted CMV-specific TCR beta clonotypes. Cumulated frequencies of public TCR beta families served to identify carriers of CMV plus the relevant HLA.

The genes are TRBV20-1 and TRBJ1-5; the D gene is possibly TRBD1 (6 bases). This receptor was obtained from a human donor in good health (CMV status not recorded). Some clones in this sample may be carry-over from other donors' samples. This material consisted of cultured CD8+ T cells from PBMCs, taken from culture after CMV antigen stimulation. CDR3 protein: CSAGRDTRNQPQHF. The CDR3 DNA is TGCAGTGCTGGAAGGGACACCAGGAATCAGCCCCAGCATTTT.